The 29 T cell receptor beta chains below all came from one sample that was sequenced in a study of blood T cells in healthy people across ages. A second PCR of about 7 to 12 cycles used a sample-barcoded 5' primer and a J-beta primer mix. TCRdb itself ran the 5' RACE reads through MiXCR, one entry per CDR3 protein. The sample includes about 1.5 million distinct CDR3 sequences, approximately 38% of them seen just once. Specimen: blood. The receptors stem from a woman aged 18-35 years in good health.

V usage is TRBV6-1 and J usage is TRBJ2-1; 9 bases match TRBD1. Per the germline V gene, CDR1 is MNHNS and CDR2 is SASEGT. V gave up 6 bases and J gave up 8 bases; unmatched junction bases: 14. The CDR3 consists of 16 residues. The CDR3 loop reads CASRVNRGLDRDEQFF. The CDR3 DNA sequence: TGTGCCAGCAGAGTAAACAGGGGGCTGGATCGGGATGAGCAGTTCTTC.

The rearrangement links TRBV4-1 to TRBJ2-1; 9 bases are a match to TRBD2. CDR1 and CDR2 (germline): MGHRA, YSYEKL. CDR3 length: 15 residues. The junction had 9 bases not matched to a gene; V was cut back by 4 bases and J by 8 bases. CDR3 amino acids: CASSPTSGSYHEQFF. The CDR3 bases are TGCGCCAGCAGCCCGACTAGCGGCTCGTACCATGAGCAGTTCTTC.

The chain is built from TRBV9 and TRBJ2-1, with 7 bases lining up with TRBD2. CDR3 length: 16 residues. Germline V gene sequence: CDR1 SGDLS, CDR2 YYNGEE. The J segment lost 0 bases and the V segment lost 4 bases, leaving 7 bases of the junction unmatched. As DNA, the CDR3 is TGTGCCAGCAGCCGAGCACTAGCGAGCTCCTACAATGAGCAGTTCTTC. Protein sequence: CASSRALASSYNEQFF.

This clonotype was found a few times. The rearrangement links TRBV20-1 to TRBJ2-3; 7 bases map to TRBD2. Germline V CDR1 and CDR2: DFQATT, SNEGSKA (reference sequence). There are 17 residues in the CDR3. J was trimmed by 3 bases and V by 0 bases; bases with no gene match: 12. The CDR3 nucleotides are TGCAGTGCTAGAGATCCGGATTTTGGGGGGGGGACAGATACGCAGTATTTT. Amino acid sequence: CSARDPDFGGGTDTQYF.

This clonotype was counted between two and nine times. The rearrangement joins TRBV9 to TRBJ2-5, with D maybe TRBD2 (5 bases). The V end lost 4 bases, the J end lost 5 bases, and 15 bases lay between the germline ends. The CDR3 is made up of 14 amino acids. CDR1 and CDR2 from the germline V gene are SGDLS and YYNGEE. CDR3 protein: CASSPPGLVETQYF. In DNA, the CDR3 is TGTGCCAGCAGCCCCCCGGGATTAGTGGAGACCCAGTACTTC.

The chain couples TRBV12-3 or TRBV12-4 to TRBJ1-4, with D hard to call. This CDR3 comprises 13 residues. Trimming took off 1 base at V and 6 bases at J, with 6 bases between the two ends. The CDR3 coding sequence is TGTGCCAGCAGTTTAGAAGTATATGAAAAACTGTTTTTT. It is translated as CASSLEVYEKLFF.

The table lists this clonotype with a few counts. This chain links TRBV10-3 with TRBJ1-2, with a tentative D call TRBD1 (6 bases). This CDR3 is built from 15 residues. V lost 0 bases and J lost 4, with 12 bases in between. Germline CDR1 and CDR2: ENHRY and SYGVKD. The CDR3 reads CAISESRGEGYGYTF. CDR3 coding DNA: TGTGCCATCAGTGAGTCGAGGGGGGAAGGCTATGGCTACACCTTC.

This chain links TRBV27 with TRBJ2-5, with 9 bases aligning to TRBD1. Judging by the DNA end, TRBJ2-7 fits better; the J call may be wrong. This CDR3 has 16 residues. Germline values: CDR1 MNHEY, CDR2 SMNVEV (reference sequence). CDR3 residues: CASSFSLGQGSNEQYF. CDR3 coding DNA: TGTGCCAGCAGTTTTTCGTTGGGACAGGGAAGCAACGAGCAGTACTTC.

The rearrangement joins TRBV29-1 to TRBJ2-1; TRBD2 matches 13 bases. The CDR3 is 16 residues long. Germline lookup yields CDR1 SQVTM and CDR2 ANQGSEA. The J segment lost 1 base and the V segment lost 7 bases, leaving 7 bases of the junction unmatched. The CDR3 DNA reads TGCAGCGCCGTGGGACTAGCGGGGCCTTCCTACAATGAGCAGTTCTTC. This codes for CSAVGLAGPSYNEQFF.

V usage is TRBV20-1 and J usage is TRBJ1-5, with D tentatively TRBD1 (6 bases). Trimming stripped 5 bases from V and 1 base from J, with 12 bases between. The V gene's germline CDR1 is DFQATT and CDR2 SNEGSKA (reference sequence). This CDR3 has 14 residues. CDR3 protein: CSAHSTGSNQPQHF. The DNA of the CDR3 is TGCAGTGCTCACTCCACAGGGAGCAATCAGCCCCAGCATTTT.

The chain employs TRBV7-6 and TRBJ1-2; no clear D gene. The CDR3 has 16 amino acids. The germline V gene encodes CDR1 SGHVS and CDR2 FNYEAQ. Trimming pared 4 bases from V and 4 bases from J, leaving 19 bases between. The CDR3: CASSSELAPRGYGYTF. The DNA for the CDR3 is TGTGCCAGCAGCTCGGAATTGGCCCCGAGAGGCTATGGCTACACCTTC. The whole variable domain, remainder taken from reference TRBV7-6 and TRBJ1-2, is GAGVSQSPRYKVTKRGQDVALRCDPISGHVSLYWYRQALGQGPEFLTYFNYEAQQDKSGLPNDRFSAERPEGSISTLTIQRTEQRDSAMYRCASSSELAPRGYGYTFGSGTRLTVV.

The rearrangement uses TRBV5-4 and TRBJ2-1; the D is unclear. Between the trimmed V and J ends, which lost 2 bases and 4 bases, there was a span of 10 bases. The CDR3 consists of 14 residues. Germline assignment: CDR1 SGHNT and CDR2 YYREEE (reference sequence). For the CDR3, the DNA is TGTGCCAGCAGCTTATGGCAAGGGTACAATGAGCAGTTCTTC. As protein: CASSLWQGYNEQFF.

V usage is TRBV27 and J usage is TRBJ2-7; 8 bases fit TRBD1. Trimming removed 3 bases from V and 5 bases from J; junction bases left unmatched: 6. The CDR3 length is 14 residues. CDR1 MNHEY and CDR2 SMNVEV come from the germline V gene (reference sequence). The CDR3 nucleotides are TGTGCCAGCAGTTTTACAGGGGGGCTCAACGAGCAGTACTTC. Its translation is CASSFTGGLNEQYF.

The gene calls are TRBV7-9 and TRBJ2-1; D may be TRBD1 (6 bases). The CDR3 runs to 16 residues. The V end lost 4 bases, the J end lost 1 base, and 14 bases lay between the germline ends. In germline, CDR1 is SEHNR, CDR2 FQNEAQ (reference sequence). CDR3 loop: CASSSNRGQSYNEQFF. The CDR3 DNA sequence: TGTGCCAGCAGCTCGAATAGAGGACAGTCCTACAATGAGCAGTTCTTC.

This clonotype was seen only a few times. V usage is TRBV21-1 and J usage is TRBJ2-7. TRBV21-1 is a known pseudogene. The CDR3 is 14 amino acids. The CDR3 here is CASSKMAVGHEQYF. For the CDR3, the DNA is TGTGCCAGCAGCAAAATGGCGGTCGGCCACGAGCAGTACTTC.

The CDR3 nucleotides read TGTGCCAGCAGCTTGATGACAGACCAAGAGACCCAGTACTTC. This translates into CASSLMTDQETQYF. The chain combines TRBV5-4 with TRBJ2-5; the D gene is possibly TRBD1 (5 bases). CDR1 and CDR2 from the germline V gene are SGHNT and YYREEE (reference sequence). V was shortened by 1 base and J by 0 bases, with 7 bases between the two germline ends. The CDR3 extends over 14 amino acids.

As to this clonotype: The junction and the germline gene differ at one end; a read error may be behind it. This chain uses TRBV12-3 or TRBV12-4 with TRBJ2-1; D is perhaps TRBD1 (6 bases). This CDR3 is 13 amino acids long. The CDR3 DNA reads TGTGCCAGCACCCCCTTGGGGGCAGATGAGCAATTCTTC. Translation gives CASTPLGADEQFF.

As regards this clonotype: With a much larger clone just one base away, this may be a read error. The J gene is TRBJ2-5, the V gene TRBV10-3; TRBD2 is a possible D gene (6 bases). V was shortened by 0 bases and J by 2 bases, with 10 bases between the two germline ends. The germline V gene encodes CDR1 ENHRY and CDR2 SYGVKD. CDR3 size: 15 residues. CDR3 amino acids: CAISESNSGQETQYF. The CDR3 coding sequence is TGTGCCATCAGTGAGTCGAATAGCGGACAAGAGACCCAGTACTTC.

This clonotype was seen at least ten times. V usage is TRBV10-3 and J usage is TRBJ2-3; D is possibly TRBD1 (6 bases). The CDR3 has 15 residues. V was cut by 8 bases and J by 6 bases, with 21 bases left in between. CDR1 and CDR2 (germline): ENHRY, SYGVKD. Here the CDR3 reads CAIRTSGQPSDTQYF. The CDR3 DNA reads as TGTGCCATCCGCACCTCGGGACAACCGTCCGATACGCAGTATTTT.

The chain has TRBV29-1 and TRBJ2-2; D might be TRBD1 or TRBD2, each matching 5 bases. Looked up from germline, CDR1 is SQVTM and CDR2 is ANQGSEA. The length of the CDR3 is 11 residues. V lost 5 bases and J lost 14, with 15 bases in between. The CDR3 DNA follows: TGCAGCGTTAACCGGGGCAACGGCCTGTTTTTT. It encodes CSVNRGNGLFF.

V gene TRBV28 combines with J gene TRBJ1-6; D call uncertain. The CDR3 is 13 amino acids. The V gene's germline CDR1 is MDHEN and CDR2 SYDVKM. V was pared by 6 bases and J by 8 bases, with 11 bases between. The DNA of the CDR3 is TGTGCCAGCAGGGCCGGGAGTGATTCACCCCTCCACTTT. It yields the protein CASRAGSDSPLHF.

The chain carries TRBV7-2 and TRBJ2-7, with a tentative D call TRBD1 (6 bases). Germline CDR1 reads SGHTA; CDR2 reads FQGNSA. The CDR3 covers 15 residues. V was clipped by 7 bases and J by 3 bases, with 19 bases between them. The CDR3 here is CASTLGSGQNYEQYF. The CDR3 bases are TGTGCCAGCACCCTAGGGTCGGGACAAAACTACGAGCAGTACTTC.

This clonotype has just a few counts. The rearrangement links TRBV2 to TRBJ1-2; D not resolved. The CDR3 sequence is 13 residues long. The germline CDR1 and CDR2 sequences are SNHLY and FYNNEI. V was shortened by 1 base and J by 7 bases, with 10 bases between the two germline ends. This chain's CDR3 is CASSEGTQVGYTF. CDR3 DNA: TGTGCCAGCAGTGAAGGGACCCAGGTTGGCTACACCTTC. Complete variable domain (other parts from reference TRBV2 and TRBJ1-2): EPEVTQTPSHQVTQMGQEVILRCVPISNHLYFYWYRQILGQKVEFLVSFYNNEISEKSEIFDDQFSVERPDGSNFTLKIRSTKLEDSAMYFCASSEGTQVGYTFGSGTRLTVV.

This chain uses TRBV2 with TRBJ2-3; 12 bases match TRBD2. The CDR3 has 16 amino acids. CDR1 is SNHLY, CDR2 FYNNEI, per germline. V was clipped by 11 bases and J by 2 bases; unmatched bases: 11. The CDR3 DNA follows: TGTGCCGCCACACCCTCTAGCGGGGGGGCCACAGATACGCAGTATTTT. Residues: CAATPSSGGATDTQYF.

To note about this clonotype: A read error may explain this, as a much larger clone is one base away. The chain joins TRBV5-6 to TRBJ1-2; D gene unclear. Germline V CDR1 and CDR2: SGHDT, YYEEEE. There are 12 residues in the CDR3. As DNA, the CDR3 is TGTGCCAGCAACTTGGATTTGGGGAGCTACACCTTC. Protein: CASNLDLGSYTF.

The rearrangement joins TRBV28 to TRBJ2-7, with D possibly matching TRBD1 (5 bases). The CDR3 is 14 amino acids. Per germline, CDR1 MDHEN and CDR2 SYDVKM. Trimming removed 5 bases from V and 4 bases from J, with 15 bases in between. CDR3 nucleotides: TGTGCCAGCAGTGTGCTGGACATAAGATACGAGCAGTACTTC. Its protein is CASSVLDIRYEQYF.

This clonotype was seen a handful of times. The chain's CDR3 is CASSFSRSGELGYTF. CDR3 DNA sequence: TGTGCCAGCAGTTTCTCGAGGTCCGGCGAATTGGGCTACACCTTC. This chain uses TRBV28 with TRBJ1-2; no reliable D call. The V gene lost 3 bases and the J gene lost 8 bases, with 19 bases spanning the gap. From germline, CDR1 is MDHEN and CDR2 SYDVKM. The CDR3 is 15 residues long.

The V call is TRBV12-3 or TRBV12-4, the J call TRBJ1-6, with TRBD1 matching over 8 bases. The V gene end was trimmed by 7 bases and the J gene end by 4 bases; junction bases not matched to a gene: 3. The CDR3 has 14 amino acids. CDR3 DNA sequence: TGTGCCAGCACTTGGACAGGGTATAATTCACCCCTCCACTTT. It specifies CASTWTGYNSPLHF.

The genes are TRBV6-1 and TRBJ1-5; D may be TRBD1 (6 bases). Trimming cost V 6 bases and J 6 bases, with 12 bases left between them. The CDR3 loop spans 13 amino acids. Germline loops: CDR1 MNHNS, CDR2 SASEGT. CDR3 sequence (DNA): TGTGCCAGCAGGACAGGTAACCTTCAGCCCCAGCATTTT. Translating gives CASRTGNLQPQHF.